The clone carrying this T cell receptor (beta chain) has a handful of counts. The antigen remains unidentified. The CDR3 sequence is 13 residues long. Trimming removed 4 bases from V and 6 bases from J; junction bases left unmatched: 6. CDR1 is SGHRS, CDR2 YFSETQ, per germline. TCR alpha and TCR beta cDNA libraries with sample barcodes and UMIs came from 5'RACE using constant-segment primers. Via MiXCR, TCRdb re-called the 5' RACE reads, giving one row per CDR3 protein. The sample holds around 200,000 distinct CDR3 sequences, 27% seen once. These data are taken from a study of T-cell memory formation after mild COVID-19. Whole-study findings and limits: Certain responding clones were present in pre-infection memory, suggesting participation of cross-reactive memory. The study found balanced CD4/CD8 in clones contracting day 15 to 85 and a CD4+ lean in later expanders. CD4+ clones that contracted lay mainly in CM and EM; CD8+ ones lay in EMRA.

The TCR comes from an adult woman who had mild COVID-19 (a few samples of this study predate the infection). Cell type and time point are not known. The sequencing input was PBMCs or a T cell subset sorted from them (not recorded which). The chain carries TRBV5-1 and TRBJ2-7; 8 bases map to TRBD1. The CDR3 region is CASSPRTGLEQYF. CDR3 in DNA: TGCGCCAGCAGCCCGAGGACAGGGCTCGAGCAGTACTTC.